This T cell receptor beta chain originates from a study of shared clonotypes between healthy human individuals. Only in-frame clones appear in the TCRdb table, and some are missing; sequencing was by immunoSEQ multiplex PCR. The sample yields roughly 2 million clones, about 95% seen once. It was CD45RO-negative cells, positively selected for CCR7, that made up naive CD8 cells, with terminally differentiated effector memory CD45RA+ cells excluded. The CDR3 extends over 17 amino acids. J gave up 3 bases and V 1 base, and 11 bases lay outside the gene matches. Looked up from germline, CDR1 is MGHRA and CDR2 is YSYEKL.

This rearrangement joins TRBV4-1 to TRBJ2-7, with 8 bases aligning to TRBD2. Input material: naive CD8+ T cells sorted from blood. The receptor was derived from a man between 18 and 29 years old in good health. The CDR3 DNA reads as TGCGCCAGCAGCCAAGCGGCGCCGGGGGGGGTTAACTACGAGCAGTACTTC. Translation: CASSQAAPGGVNYEQYF.